Listed below are T cell receptor beta chains from one sample, sequenced in a study of blood T cell repertoires in COVID-19. Only in-frame clones appear in the TCRdb table, and some are missing; sequencing was by immunoSEQ multiplex PCR. The sample lists 45,000 to 55,000 clones; roughly 90% were seen once. Sequences were obtained from peripheral blood. Receptors were obtained from a human donor in a cohort sampled during active COVID-19. Each CDR3 is given with its conserved first and last residue. A D gene is named only where the DNA matches it firmly. Size values are once, few and many counts, or a class for expanded clones, and some rows have none.

cdr3_nt,cdr3_aa,clone_size,j_call,v_call,d_call
TGTGCCAGCAGCTTGGGGTACAGGGAATACGAGCAGTACTTC,CASSLGYREYEQYF,.,TRBJ2-7,TRBV5-6,.
TGTGCCGGGACTAGCGGGAGCCCCAACAAGGAGACCCAGTACTTC,CAGTSGSPNKETQYF,.,TRBJ2-5,TRBV30,TRBD2
TGTGCCAGCAGCTTATACGGTACTAGCGGGAGCACCGGGGAGCTGTTTTTT,CASSLYGTSGSTGELFF,.,TRBJ2-2,TRBV7-9,TRBD2
TGTGCCAGCTGGTCAGGGCAGGACAATGAGCAGTTCTTC,CASWSGQDNEQFF,.,TRBJ2-1,TRBV12-3/TRBV12-4,.
TGTGCCAGCAGCCCACGGGAGGCGGGGAGGGGCGAATACGAGCAGTACTTC,CASSPREAGRGEYEQYF,.,TRBJ2-7,TRBV7-2,TRBD2
TGTGCCAGCAGCCTAGATTCCCCGTCCCAGGGCTACGAGCAGTACTTC,CASSLDSPSQGYEQYF,.,TRBJ2-7,TRBV11-2,.
TGTGCCAGCAGCCAATCCTACAGGGAAACAGATACGCAGTATTTT,CASSQSYRETDTQYF,.,TRBJ2-3,TRBV7-7,.
TGTGCCAGCAGTGAGGGGACAGGGTCCACTGAAGCTTTCTTT,CASSEGTGSTEAFF,.,TRBJ1-1,TRBV6-4,TRBD1
TGTGCCAGTAGTATCCAGGGGCTCTATGGCTACACCTTC,CASSIQGLYGYTF,.,TRBJ1-2,TRBV19,.
TGTGCCAGCAGCTCCCCTTCACGGGTCTATGGCTACACCTTC,CASSSPSRVYGYTF,.,TRBJ1-2,TRBV5-6,.
TGTGCCAGTAGTACGGACAGCACCTACGAGCAGTACTTC,CASSTDSTYEQYF,once,TRBJ2-7,TRBV19,.
TGTGCCAGCAGCCCCCCCGGGAGGGGAAATGAGCAGTTCTTC,CASSPPGRGNEQFF,.,TRBJ2-1,TRBV7-2,TRBD2
TGTGCCACCGGCGGGGATCCGAACACCGGGGAGCTGTTTTTT,CATGGDPNTGELFF,.,TRBJ2-2,TRBV15,.
TGTGCCAGTACAGTCGGGGTATTTAACACTGAAGCTTTCTTT,CASTVGVFNTEAFF,.,TRBJ1-1,TRBV19,.
TGTGCCAGCAGTGACTCCCGGTCGGGGGCCAACGTCCTGACTTTC,CASSDSRSGANVLTF,.,TRBJ2-6,TRBV2,.
TGCGCCAGCAGCCTCACACGGGGGAGCGCATTCCCCTCATGGTCACCCCTCCACTTT,CASSLTRGSAFPSWSPLHF,few,TRBJ1-6,TRBV4-3,.
TGTGCCAGCAGTTCCGGGGGGTACACCGGGGAGCTGTTTTTT,CASSSGGYTGELFF,.,TRBJ2-2,TRBV6-6,TRBD2
TGTGCCAGCAGCTTAGATGGCGGGAGGGTCTACAATGAGCAGTTCTTC,CASSLDGGRVYNEQFF,.,TRBJ2-1,TRBV11-3,TRBD2
TGCAGCGTTGAAGTAGGAGCGAAGCAGCAGTACTTC,CSVEVGAKQQYF,.,TRBJ2-7,TRBV29-1,.
TGTGCCAGCAGTTACTCAGGGGACATAGGCGAGCAGTACTTC,CASSYSGDIGEQYF,.,TRBJ2-7,TRBV6-6,.
TGTGCCAGCAGCTTAGGAGCAGGGGGCTCTAATTCACCCCTCCACTTT,CASSLGAGGSNSPLHF,.,TRBJ1-6,TRBV7-9,TRBD1
TGCGCCAGCAGCCAAGGGATACAGGGCCCGAACACCGGGGAGCTGTTTTTT,CASSQGIQGPNTGELFF,.,TRBJ2-2,TRBV4-3,.
TGTGCCAGCAGCCCGGGACAGGGGAACTACGAGCAGTACTTC,CASSPGQGNYEQYF,.,TRBJ2-7,TRBV7-9,TRBD1
TGCAGTGCTAGTTCTTCGACAGCATATAGCAATCAGCCCCAGCATTTT,CSASSSTAYSNQPQHF,.,TRBJ1-5,TRBV20-1,.
TGCGCCAGCAGCTCCCGGGGGGAGAAGCAAAACATTCAGTACTTC,CASSSRGEKQNIQYF,once,TRBJ2-4,TRBV5-1,TRBD2
TGTGCCAGTACGCGTGACAGGGCCTCTGGGGCCAACGTCCTGACTTTC,CASTRDRASGANVLTF,.,TRBJ2-6,TRBV19,TRBD1
TGTGCCAGCAGAGGGACAGGGCCTAATCAGCCCCAGCATTTT,CASRGTGPNQPQHF,.,TRBJ1-5,TRBV6-6,TRBD1
TGTGCCACCAGCAGAGAACATAGCAATCAGCCCCAGCATTTT,CATSREHSNQPQHF,.,TRBJ1-5,TRBV15,.
TGTGCCAGCAGCGGAGGATCCTCCTCCTACGAGCAGTACTTC,CASSGGSSSYEQYF,.,TRBJ2-7,TRBV9,.
TGTGCCAGCTGCCTAGCGGGGGACGAGCAGTACTTC,CASCLAGDEQYF,.,TRBJ2-7,TRBV6-2/TRBV6-3,TRBD2
TGTGCCACCGAATTGACAGGGGCAGGTCAGCCCCAGCATTTT,CATELTGAGQPQHF,.,TRBJ1-5,TRBV28,TRBD1
TGCGCCAGCAGTCAGTACGTCCGGGACAGGGTTGCCTCGATAAATGAAAAACTGTTTTTT,CASSQYVRDRVASINEKLFF,.,TRBJ1-4,TRBV23-1,TRBD1
TGTGCCAGCAGTTCGACAGGCCTATCCTACAATGAGCAGTTCTTC,CASSSTGLSYNEQFF,.,TRBJ2-1,TRBV6-5,.
TGCGCCAGCAGCCGGGGGACAGCTGGGGGAGAGACCCAGTACTTC,CASSRGTAGGETQYF,.,TRBJ2-5,TRBV5-1,.
TGTGCCAGCAGCTCCTCAGACTTGGGGAGGGCAGGCTCCTACGAGCAGTACTTC,CASSSSDLGRAGSYEQYF,few,TRBJ2-7,TRBV5-6,TRBD2
TGTGCCAGCAGCAGGGACAGGGGGCCCAACGAGCAGTACTTC,CASSRDRGPNEQYF,.,TRBJ2-7,TRBV13,TRBD1
TGTGCCAGCAGCTTAGCGGGACAGGGGGGAATTCAGCCCCAGCATTTT,CASSLAGQGGIQPQHF,.,TRBJ1-5,TRBV7-8,TRBD1
TGTGCCAGCAGTAGTAGCGGGGGGGCCTACAATGAGCAGTTCTTC,CASSSSGGAYNEQFF,.,TRBJ2-1,TRBV2,TRBD2
TGTGCCAGTGGTCCTAGGTCCTACAATGAGCAGTTCTTC,CASGPRSYNEQFF,few,TRBJ2-1,TRBV19,.
TGTGCCAGCTCCAGAGGAATCGGCAATGAGCAGTTCTTC,CASSRGIGNEQFF,once,TRBJ2-1,TRBV27,.
TGTGCCAGCAGCTTAGTGTCTTCAGGCCCCGGGGAGCTGTTTTTT,CASSLVSSGPGELFF,.,TRBJ2-2,TRBV11-1,.
TGCGCCAGCAGCTTGGGACAGTCTAGCTATGGCTACACCTTC,CASSLGQSSYGYTF,once,TRBJ1-2,TRBV5-1,.